This T cell receptor (beta chain) emerged from a study of blood T cell repertoires in COVID-19. About the study: In each case, the material was cDNA or gDNA derived from T cells, B-cell-depleted T cells, or PBMCs.

From germline, CDR1 is SGHTS and CDR2 YDEGEE. CDR3 size: 18 residues. J gave up 5 bases and V 4 bases, and 17 bases lay outside the gene matches. Original analysis: Amplification with reference gene primers provided the estimates of nucleated cell counts. The assay was immunoSEQ multiplex PCR, and TCRdb's table has in-frame clones only and misses some. The DNA was the basis for D and trimming; V, J and clone size are from that table. The sample includes around 300,000 clones, more than 70% of them seen just once. Recruitment covered over 20 US areas and drew participants whose ages spanned roughly 18 to 100 years. Cohort placement rested on clinical history that participants reported themselves.

Material for sequencing was PBMCs or T cells enriched from blood (not recorded which). The chain links TRBV5-8 to TRBJ2-3, with 9 bases that match TRBD2. The TCR was taken from a woman in her thirties who had recovered from COVID-19. The CDR3 nucleotides read TGTGCCAGCAGCCGACCGCCGGCTGGCGGGGGGGCCGGAGATACGCAGTATTTT. Its protein product is CASSRPPAGGGAGDTQYF.